Here is one T cell receptor (beta chain) with its context. In the original workflow: It was from reference gene primer amplification that nucleated cell counts were estimated. Method: immunoSEQ multiplex PCR; TCRdb's copy keeps in-frame clones and lacks some. The DNA was the basis for D and trimming; V, J and clone size are from that table. Here the sample spans 350,000 to 550,000 clones, around nine tenths being singletons. The record originates from a study of blood T cell repertoires in COVID-19. Turning to the study itself: The United States, Italy and Spain provided the acute and convalescent COVID-19 samples. PBMCs, B-cell-depleted T cells, or T cells provided the cDNA or gDNA that made up the material.

Germline assignment: CDR1 LGHDT and CDR2 YNNKEL (reference sequence). There are 15 residues in the CDR3. Trimming removed 1 base from V and 5 bases from J; junction bases left unmatched: 2. The source is a woman aged 25 to 39 with acute or convalescent COVID-19. The chain couples TRBV3-1 (or the pseudogene TRBV3-2) to TRBJ1-4, with TRBD1 matching over 9 bases. Sequenced sample: peripheral blood. For the CDR3, the DNA is TGTGCCAGCAGCCAAGGACAGGGGGAAAATGAAAAACTGTTTTTT. Its translation is CASSQGQGENEKLFF.